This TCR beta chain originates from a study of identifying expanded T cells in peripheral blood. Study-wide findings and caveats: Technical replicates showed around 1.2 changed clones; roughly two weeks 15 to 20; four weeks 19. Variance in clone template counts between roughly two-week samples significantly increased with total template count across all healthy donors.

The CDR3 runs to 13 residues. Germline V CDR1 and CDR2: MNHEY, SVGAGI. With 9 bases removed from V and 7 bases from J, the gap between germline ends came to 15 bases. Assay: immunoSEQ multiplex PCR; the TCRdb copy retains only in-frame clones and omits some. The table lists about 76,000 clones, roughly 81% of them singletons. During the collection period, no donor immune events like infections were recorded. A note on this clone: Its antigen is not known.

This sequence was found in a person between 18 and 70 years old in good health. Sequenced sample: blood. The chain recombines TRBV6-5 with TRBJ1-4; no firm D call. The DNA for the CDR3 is TGTGCCAGTTCCCGGACGATCCTTGAAAAACTGTTTTTT. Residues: CASSRTILEKLFF.